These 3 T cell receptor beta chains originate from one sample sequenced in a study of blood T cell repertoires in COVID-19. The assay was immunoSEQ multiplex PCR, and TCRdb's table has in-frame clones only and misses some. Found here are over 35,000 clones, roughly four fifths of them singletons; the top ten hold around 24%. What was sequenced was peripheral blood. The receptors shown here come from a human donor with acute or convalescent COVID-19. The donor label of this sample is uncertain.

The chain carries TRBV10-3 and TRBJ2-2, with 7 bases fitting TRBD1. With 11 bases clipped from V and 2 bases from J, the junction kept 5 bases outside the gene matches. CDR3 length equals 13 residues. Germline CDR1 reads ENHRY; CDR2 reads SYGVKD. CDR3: CAHGTENTGELFF. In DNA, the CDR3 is TGTGCCCACGGGACAGAAAACACCGGGGAGCTGTTTTTT.

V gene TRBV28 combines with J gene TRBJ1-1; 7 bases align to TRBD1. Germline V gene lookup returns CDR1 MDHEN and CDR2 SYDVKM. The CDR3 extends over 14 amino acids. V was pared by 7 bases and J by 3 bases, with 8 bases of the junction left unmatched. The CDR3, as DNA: TGTGCCAGCACCCTCTTCAGGGGGGACACTGAAGCTTTCTTT. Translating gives CASTLFRGDTEAFF.

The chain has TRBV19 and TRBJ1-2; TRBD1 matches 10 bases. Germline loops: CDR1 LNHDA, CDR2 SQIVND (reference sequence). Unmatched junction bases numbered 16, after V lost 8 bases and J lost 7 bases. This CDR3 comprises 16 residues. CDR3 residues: CASLPGTGALVGGYTF. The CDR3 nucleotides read TGTGCCAGTTTACCCGGGACAGGGGCCTTAGTTGGTGGCTACACCTTC.